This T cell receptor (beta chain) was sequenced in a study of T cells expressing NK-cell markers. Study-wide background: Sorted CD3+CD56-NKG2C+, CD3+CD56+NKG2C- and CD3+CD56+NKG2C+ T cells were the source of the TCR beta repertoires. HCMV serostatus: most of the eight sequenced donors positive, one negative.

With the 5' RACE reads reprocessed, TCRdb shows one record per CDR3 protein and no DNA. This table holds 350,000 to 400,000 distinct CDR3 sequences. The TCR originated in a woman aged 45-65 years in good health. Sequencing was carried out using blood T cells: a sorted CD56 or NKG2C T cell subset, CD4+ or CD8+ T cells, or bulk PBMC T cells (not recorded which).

The CDR3 loop reads CASSYGYSYGYTF. The rearrangement uses TRBV6-5 and TRBJ1-2. CDR1 and CDR2 from the germline V gene are MNHEY and SVGAGI. The CDR3 consists of 13 residues.